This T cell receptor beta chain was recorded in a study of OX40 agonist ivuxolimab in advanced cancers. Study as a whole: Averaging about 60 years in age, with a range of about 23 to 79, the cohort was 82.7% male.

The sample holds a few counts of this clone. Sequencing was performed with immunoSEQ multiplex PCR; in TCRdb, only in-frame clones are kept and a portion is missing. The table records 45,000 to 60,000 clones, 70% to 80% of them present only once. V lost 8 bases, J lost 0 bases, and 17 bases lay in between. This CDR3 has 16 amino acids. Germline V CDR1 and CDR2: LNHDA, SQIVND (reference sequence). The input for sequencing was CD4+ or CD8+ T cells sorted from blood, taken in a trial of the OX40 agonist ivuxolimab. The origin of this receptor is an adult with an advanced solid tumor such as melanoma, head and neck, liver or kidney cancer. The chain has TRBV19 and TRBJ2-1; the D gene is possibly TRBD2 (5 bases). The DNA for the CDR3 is TGTGCCAGTGCCTCTAAGACGGGGAGCTCCTACAATGAGCAGTTCTTC. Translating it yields CASASKTGSSYNEQFF. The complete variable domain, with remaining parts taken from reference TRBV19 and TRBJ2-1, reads DGGITQSPKYLFRKEGQNVTLSCEQNLNHDAMYWYRQDPGQGLRLIYYSQIVNDFQKGDIAEGYSVSREKKESFPLTVTSAQKNPTAFYLCASASKTGSSYNEQFFGPGTRLTVL.